There are a few counts of the clone carrying this TCR beta chain. The time point denotes: healthy volunteer bleed at 6 weeks. Unfractionated whole blood yielded the extracted total RNA. The data originate from a study of human T cells and chemical hapten exposure. Study in general: Among samples, TCR yields varied mainly because of small differences in pooled library volume.

What the library attached to individual cDNA molecules were unique molecular identifiers. TCRdb ran MiXCR on the RACE reads and lists one entry per CDR3 protein. Among around 70,000 distinct CDR3 sequences listed, approximately 6.5% were seen once. There are 11 residues in the CDR3. Germline lookup yields CDR1 MDHEN and CDR2 SYDVKM. The V and J ends lost 2 bases and 7 bases respectively, with 6 bases between them. The genes are TRBV28 and TRBJ2-7; no reliable D call. This TCR derives from a female donor in good health. Some clones in this sample may be carry-over from other donors' samples. Sequencing was done on a sample of whole blood. The DNA of the CDR3 is TGTGCCAGCAGTTTACAACGGGAGCAGTACTTC. It specifies CASSLQREQYF.